A selection of T cell receptor beta chains follows, all from one sample in a study of blood T cell repertoires in COVID-19. Produced via immunoSEQ multiplex PCR; TCRdb's table is partial and in-frame only. The top ten clones hold roughly a tenth of a sample with approximately 150,000 clones, 84% of them seen once. The sequencing input was peripheral blood. The receptors shown here come from an older man with active or convalescent COVID-19. The CDR3 runs from the conserved cysteine through the conserved F or W. The D gene is left open where the match is weak. A row's size may be missing; if present it is once, few, many or a size class.

clone size,J gene,V gene,D gene,CDR3 DNA,CDR3 protein
NA,TRBJ2-2,TRBV2,TRBD2,TGTGCCAGCAGTGTAAGGGGACTAGCGGTCGGCGGGGAGCTGTTTTTT,CASSVRGLAVGGELFF
NA,TRBJ2-3,TRBV5-4,TRBD2,TGTGCCAGCAGCTTGAGTGGACTAGCGGGGGGGACAGATACGCAGTATTTT,CASSLSGLAGGTDTQYF
NA,TRBJ2-1,TRBV29-1,TRBD2,TGCAGCGTTGTGGCGGGAGTTGGGTCCTACAATGAGCAGTTCTTC,CSVVAGVGSYNEQFF
NA,TRBJ2-7,TRBV5-1,NA,TGCGCCAGCAGCCAGGGACTGGTCGTAGAGCAGTACTTC,CASSQGLVVEQYF
NA,TRBJ2-7,TRBV3-1/TRBV3-2,TRBD2,TGTGCCAGCCTAGGGACTAGCGGGAGAAACGGGTTCTACGAGCAGTACTTC,CASLGTSGRNGFYEQYF
NA,TRBJ1-4,TRBV30,NA,TGTGCCTGGGGGGGGAGAGCGAGTGCAACTAATGAAAAACTGTTTTTT,CAWGGRASATNEKLFF
once,TRBJ2-1,TRBV3-1/TRBV3-2,TRBD2,TGTGCCAGCAGCCAAGGGCTAGCGGGAGCCGAGCAGTTCTTC,CASSQGLAGAEQFF
NA,TRBJ2-1,TRBV12-5,NA,TGTGCTAGTGGTTTGGTACTGAGCGGGCGTCATGAGCAGTTCTTC,CASGLVLSGRHEQFF
NA,TRBJ2-5,TRBV3-1/TRBV3-2,NA,TGTGCCAGCAGCCAAGATCGGGTTACACAAGAGACCCAGTACTTC,CASSQDRVTQETQYF
NA,TRBJ2-5,TRBV28,NA,TGTGCCAGCAGTCCCCGGCAGGGTCGAGAGACCCAGTACTTC,CASSPRQGRETQYF
NA,TRBJ1-3,TRBV12-3/TRBV12-4,NA,TGTGCCAGCCGGGACACTGGAAACACCATATATTTT,CASRDTGNTIYF
NA,TRBJ2-7,TRBV18,TRBD1,TGTGCCAGCTCATCGGGACAGGGGGCTGTGTATGAGCAGTACTTC,CASSSGQGAVYEQYF
NA,TRBJ1-3,TRBV10-1,NA,TGCGCCAGCAGTTCAGACAGTCTCTCTGGAAACACCATATATTTT,CASSSDSLSGNTIYF
NA,TRBJ1-4,TRBV6-5,NA,TGTGCCAGCAGTTACGGGGCCGCTGAACGGGAAAAACTGTTTTTT,CASSYGAAEREKLFF
NA,TRBJ1-5,TRBV6-5,NA,TGTGCCAGCACCGAGGGGGGGGGACGACAGCCCCAGCATTTT,CASTEGGGRQPQHF
once,TRBJ2-1,TRBV11-1,TRBD2,TGTGCCAGCCAACCTCCTGGACTAGCGGGCCACAATGAGCAGTTCTTC,CASQPPGLAGHNEQFF
NA,TRBJ2-5,TRBV6-2/TRBV6-3,NA,TGTGCCAGCAGTCTCCGGGACTTAAAAGAGACCCAGTACTTC,CASSLRDLKETQYF
NA,TRBJ1-4,TRBV11-2,NA,TGTGCCAGCAGCTTAGGTGCAGGTGCAACTAATGAAAAACTGTTTTTT,CASSLGAGATNEKLFF
NA,TRBJ1-1,TRBV27,TRBD1,TGTGCCAGCAGCCGGACAGGGGGCACGACTGAAGCTTTCTTT,CASSRTGGTTEAFF
NA,TRBJ1-5,TRBV30,TRBD1,TGTGCCTGGACCGGGACAGGGGTTTTTCAGCCCCAGCATTTT,CAWTGTGVFQPQHF
NA,TRBJ1-2,TRBV19,NA,TGTGCCAGTACAGGGGATTCTGGCTACACCTTC,CASTGDSGYTF
NA,TRBJ2-5,TRBV4-1,NA,TGCGCCAGCAGAGGCCGGGGGACCCAGTACTTC,CASRGRGTQYF
NA,TRBJ1-2,TRBV5-1,TRBD1,TGCGCCAGCAGCTTGGAGCCCCAGGGGGGCTATGGCTACACCTTC,CASSLEPQGGYGYTF
NA,TRBJ1-1,TRBV29-1,NA,TGCAGCGTTACAGGGAACGGGAACACTGAAGCTTTCTTT,CSVTGNGNTEAFF
NA,TRBJ2-2,TRBV6-5,NA,TGTGCCAGCAGGATAAGGGGGAATACCGGGGAGCTGTTTTTT,CASRIRGNTGELFF
NA,TRBJ2-1,TRBV6-5,TRBD2,TGTGCCAGCATACCAGCGGGAACCTACAATGAGCAGTTCTTC,CASIPAGTYNEQFF
NA,TRBJ1-2,TRBV10-3,TRBD1,TGTGCCATCAGTGATCCACGGGACAGGGAATCCTATGGCTACACCTTC,CAISDPRDRESYGYTF
NA,TRBJ2-7,TRBV6-9,NA,TGTGCCTCCCGGCCCTGCGGGGACGCACCCATCTCCTACGAGCAGTACTTC,CASRPCGDAPISYEQYF
once,TRBJ2-3,TRBV24-1,TRBD1,TGTGCCACCAGTGGGACAGGGGGCACAGATACGCAGTATTTT,CATSGTGGTDTQYF
NA,TRBJ2-1,TRBV19,NA,TGTGCCAGTAGTTCACGATATAGCGAAGGTCTGGGGAATGAGCAGTTCTTC,CASSSRYSEGLGNEQFF
NA,TRBJ2-1,TRBV19,NA,TGTGCCAGTAGTATACACCAGAAAAGCTCCTACAATGAGCAGTTCTTC,CASSIHQKSSYNEQFF
NA,TRBJ2-7,TRBV7-9,TRBD1,TGTGCCAGCAGCTTATCAACCGGGACAGGGGGTATCGAGCAGTACTTC,CASSLSTGTGGIEQYF
NA,TRBJ2-1,TRBV19,TRBD1,TGTGCCAGTATGGGGCAGGGGGTTAGGGAGCAGTTCTTC,CASMGQGVREQFF
once,TRBJ2-1,TRBV5-1,NA,TGCGCCAGCAGTTCGCAGGGCTCCTACAATGAGCAGTTCTTC,CASSSQGSYNEQFF
NA,TRBJ2-1,TRBV24-1,NA,TGTGCCACCAGTGATTTGACAGGTCCTGAGCAGTTCTTC,CATSDLTGPEQFF
NA,TRBJ2-1,TRBV10-1,NA,TGCGCCAGCAGTGATATCGGAGGGGAACGGTCCTACAATGAGCAGTTCTTC,CASSDIGGERSYNEQFF
NA,TRBJ2-1,TRBV4-3,NA,TGCGCCAGCAGCCAAGGATACCGGGACAAAGGATACAATGAGCAGTTCTTC,CASSQGYRDKGYNEQFF
NA,TRBJ2-1,TRBV4-3,NA,TGCGCCAGCAGCCAAGTCCAGGGGTGGTCCTACAATGAGCAGTTCTTC,CASSQVQGWSYNEQFF
NA,TRBJ2-1,TRBV11-2,TRBD1,TGTGCCAGCAGCCCCGGGACAGTCCCGACCTATAATGAGCAGTTCTTC,CASSPGTVPTYNEQFF
NA,TRBJ2-7,TRBV29-1,NA,TGCAGCGTTGTGGCCGTGAACTACGAGCAGTACTTC,CSVVAVNYEQYF